The source of this TCR beta chain is a study of type 1 and type 2 diabetes patients (dated by TCRdb to 2015 to 2016). Notes on the research overall: About 9 type 1 diabetes patients, four type 2 diabetes patients and roughly 6 nondiabetic controls were recruited in China to form the cohort. Throughout the study, CD4 or CD8 MicroBeads on MACS columns were used to positively select CD4+ and CD8+ T cells from PBMCs. A total of roughly 20,000,000 paired-end reads was generated across the whole study. TCRbeta repertoires were profiled by high-throughput sequencing in the study to compare type 1 diabetes, type 2 diabetes and nondiabetic individuals. Type 2 diabetes patients were included as a disease comparison group for the type 1 diabetes patients. When approximately 22-cycle amplification was compared with roughly 25-cycle amplification, V gene usage looked similar, suggesting that primer efficiencies were similar and PCR bias was random. Paired-end sequencing of TCRbeta libraries was performed on Illumina HiSeq 2000 or MiSeq instruments.

Summary of the overall study and its limitations: V and J gene usage patterns of type 2 diabetes and control samples were highly correlated, averaging about 0.97 between samples. Because only a limited number of T2D and control samples were sequenced, some T1D-only HECs might also appear in more T2D or control samples. Only a few highly-expanded CD4+ clones (median one) were found in type 2 diabetes patients, and these clones made up a median approximately 4% of reads. Study groups were not matched for age and gender, which possibly biased interpretation. Type 2 diabetes repertoires showed high diversity, significantly greater than type 1 diabetes repertoires in both CD4+ and CD8+ T cells.

The data were produced on an Illumina MiSeq. TCRbeta CDR3 amplification used genomic DNA from the sorted T cell subsets as template. The TCRbeta CDR3 region was amplified by multiplex PCR using 30 forward and 13 reverse primers. PCR products were purified with AMPure XP beads, after which indices and adaptors were added in a second approximately 25-cycle PCR. Before sequencing, the libraries were purified from gel with the QIAquick Gel Extraction Kit. Per the source publication's procedure: FLASH was used to merge the paired-end reads, and IgBLAST was used to align the reads to IMGT V, D and J germline references. Reads with below 70% alignment identity to germline references were discarded, leaving around 12,000,000 reads study-wide. CDR3 boundaries, reading frame and productivity were assigned according to IMGT definitions. Highly-expanded clones were defined as clones at or above 1% of reads, and diversity was measured by normalized Shannon entropy. Unpaired two-tailed t-tests were used to test for differences in Shannon entropy between groups. TCRdb reran the public reads through fastp at Q25 and MiXCR, keeping productive beta chains. CDR3 protein duplicates are merged, each entry listing the most common genes and DNA. The V and J calls and clone size are TCRdb's, not the authors'. A total of about 290,000 distinct CDR3 sequences appear in this sample, 40% to 50% of them only once. The biggest ten clones account for about 13% of the sample.

Points on this clonotype: Its antigen remains undetermined. Base qualities are missing; no much larger clone stands one base away.

Inclusive of the bounding cysteine and phenylalanine, the CDR3 is 14 residues long. The read is trimmed to its CDR3 DNA, 42 bases read in frame from base 1. The germline V gene specifies SGHRS as CDR1 and YFSETQ as CDR2. V loses 2 bases of germline sequence and J loses 5 bases, and the interval between the two ends is 14 bases. All diabetic patients met standard classification criteria for type 1 or type 2 diabetes, with glucose and C-peptide assessed by WHO-recommended methods. Exclusion applied to any donor with other autoimmune diseases or infections within the previous four weeks. A roughly 9.1-milliliter sample of peripheral blood was drawn from every participant. LymphoPrep density separation was used to isolate PBMCs.

The source of this sequence is a man aged 18 to 30 with type 2 diabetes. Specimen: peripheral blood mononuclear cells (PBMCs). The chain uses TRBV5-1 and TRBJ2-7; possibly the D gene is TRBD1, per 6 matching bases. The nucleotide sequence reads TGCGCCAGCAGCTTCAGATTTTCAGGGGACGAGCAGTACTTC. Protein translation: CASSFRFSGDEQYF.